This TCR beta chain emerged from a study of blood T cells in healthy people across ages. The wider study: Per two T cells, about one barcoded beta molecule was captured through template switching. Study conclusions and caveats: Diversity of TCR beta correlated strongly with naive T cell percentage.

PCR was performed a second time for about 7 to 11 cycles using a sample-barcoded 5' primer and a J-beta primer mix. There were at least 2.5 million CDR3-containing paired-end reads obtained from each sample. TCRdb passed the 5' RACE reads through MiXCR, listing each CDR3 protein once. Of 730,000 or so distinct CDR3 sequences in the sample, around 40% are singletons; the top ten hold 20% to 25%. Concerning this clonotype: Its antigen is unidentified.

The germline gives CDR1 LGHDT, CDR2 YNNKEL (reference sequence). The CDR3 totals 15 residues. The V and J ends lost 1 base and 4 bases respectively, with 13 bases between them. The sequencing input was blood. The chain links TRBV3-1 to TRBJ1-1; D is unclear. The source of this sequence is a woman aged 55-75 years in good health. In DNA, the CDR3 is TGTGCCAGCAGCCAAGCCGCCGGGAGTGGCACTGAAGCTTTCTTT. This codes for CASSQAAGSGTEAFF. The full variable domain, in which reference TRBV3-1 and TRBJ1-1 provide the parts outside the CDR3, is DTAVSQTPKYLVTQMGNDKSIKCEQNLGHDTMYWYKQDSKKFLKIMFSYNNKELIINETVPNRFSPKSPDKAHLNLHINSLELGDSAVYFCASSQAAGSGTEAFFGQGTRLTVV.